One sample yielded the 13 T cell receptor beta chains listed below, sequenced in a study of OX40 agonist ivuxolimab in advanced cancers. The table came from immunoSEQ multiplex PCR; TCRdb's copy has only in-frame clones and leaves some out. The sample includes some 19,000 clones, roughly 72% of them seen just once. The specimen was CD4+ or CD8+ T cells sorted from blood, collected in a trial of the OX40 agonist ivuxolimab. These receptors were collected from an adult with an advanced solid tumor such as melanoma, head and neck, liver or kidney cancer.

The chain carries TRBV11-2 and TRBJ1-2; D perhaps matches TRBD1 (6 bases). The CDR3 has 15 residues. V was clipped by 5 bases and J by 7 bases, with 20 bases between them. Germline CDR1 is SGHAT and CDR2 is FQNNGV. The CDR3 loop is CASSLSRRGALGYTF. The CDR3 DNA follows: TGTGCCAGCAGCCTATCCCGTCGGGGGGCTCTTGGCTACACCTTC.

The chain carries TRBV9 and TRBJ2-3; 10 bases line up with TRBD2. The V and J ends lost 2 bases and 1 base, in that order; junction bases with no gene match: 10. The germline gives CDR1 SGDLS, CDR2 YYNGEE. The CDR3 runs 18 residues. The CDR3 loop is CASSVTPDLAGGTDTQYF. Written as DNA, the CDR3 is TGTGCCAGCAGCGTCACACCCGACCTAGCGGGGGGCACAGATACGCAGTATTTT.

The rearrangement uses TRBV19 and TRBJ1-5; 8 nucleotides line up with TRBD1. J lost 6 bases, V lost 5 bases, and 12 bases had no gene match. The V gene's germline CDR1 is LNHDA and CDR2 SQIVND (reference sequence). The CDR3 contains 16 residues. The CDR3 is CASSFTQGARGQPQHF. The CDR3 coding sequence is TGTGCCAGTAGTTTCACTCAGGGGGCGCGGGGTCAGCCCCAGCATTTT. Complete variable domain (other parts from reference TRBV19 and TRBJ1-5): DGGITQSPKYLFRKEGQNVTLSCEQNLNHDAMYWYRQDPGQGLRLIYYSQIVNDFQKGDIAEGYSVSREKKESFPLTVTSAQKNPTAFYLCASSFTQGARGQPQHFGDGTRLSIL.

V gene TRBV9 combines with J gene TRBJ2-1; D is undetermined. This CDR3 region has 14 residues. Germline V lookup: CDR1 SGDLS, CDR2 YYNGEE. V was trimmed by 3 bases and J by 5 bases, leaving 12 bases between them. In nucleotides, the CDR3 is TGTGCCAGCAGCGCCGCCGACGGACACAATGAGCAGTTCTTC. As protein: CASSAADGHNEQFF. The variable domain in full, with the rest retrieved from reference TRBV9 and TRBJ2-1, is DSGVTQTPKHLITATGQRVTLRCSPRSGDLSVYWYQQSLDQGLQFLIQYYNGEERAKGNILERFSAQQFPDLHSELNLSSLELGDSALYFCASSAADGHNEQFFGPGTRLTVL.

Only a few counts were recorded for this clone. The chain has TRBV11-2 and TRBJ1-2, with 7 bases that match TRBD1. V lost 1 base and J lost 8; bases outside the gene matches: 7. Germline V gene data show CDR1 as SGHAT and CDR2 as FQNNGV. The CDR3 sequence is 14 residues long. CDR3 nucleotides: TGTGCCAGCAGCTTAGGGTGGACAGGAGGCGGCTACACCTTC. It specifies CASSLGWTGGGYTF.

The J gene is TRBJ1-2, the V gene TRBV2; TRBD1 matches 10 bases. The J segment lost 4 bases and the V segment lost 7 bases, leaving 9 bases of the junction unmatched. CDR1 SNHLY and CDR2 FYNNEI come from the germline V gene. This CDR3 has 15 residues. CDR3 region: CASNSGTGAGYGYTF. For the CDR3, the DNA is TGTGCCAGCAATTCCGGGACAGGGGCTGGCTATGGCTACACCTTC.

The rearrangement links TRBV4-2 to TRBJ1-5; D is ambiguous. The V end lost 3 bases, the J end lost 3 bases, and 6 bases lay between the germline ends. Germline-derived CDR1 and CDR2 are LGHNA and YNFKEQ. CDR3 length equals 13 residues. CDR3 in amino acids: CASSQADNQPQHF. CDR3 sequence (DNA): TGTGCCAGCAGCCAGGCAGACAATCAGCCCCAGCATTTT.

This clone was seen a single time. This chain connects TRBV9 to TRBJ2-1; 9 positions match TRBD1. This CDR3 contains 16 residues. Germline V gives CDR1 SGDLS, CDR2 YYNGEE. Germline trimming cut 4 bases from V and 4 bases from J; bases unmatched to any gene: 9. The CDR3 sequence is CASSISRDRVYNEQFF. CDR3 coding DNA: TGTGCCAGCAGCATCTCCCGGGACAGGGTTTACAATGAGCAGTTCTTC.

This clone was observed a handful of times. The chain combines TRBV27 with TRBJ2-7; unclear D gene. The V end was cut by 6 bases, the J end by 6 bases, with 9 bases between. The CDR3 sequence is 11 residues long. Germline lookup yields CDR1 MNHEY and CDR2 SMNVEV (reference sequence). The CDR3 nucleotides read TGTGCCAGCAGCCCCGGTGGCGAGCAGTACTTC. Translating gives CASSPGGEQYF.

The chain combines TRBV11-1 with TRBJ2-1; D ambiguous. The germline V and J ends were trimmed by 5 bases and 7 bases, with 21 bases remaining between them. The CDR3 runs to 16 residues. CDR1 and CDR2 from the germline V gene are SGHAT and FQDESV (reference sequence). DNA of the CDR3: TGTGCCAGCAGCCAATACCCAGCGTGGGGATTAAATGAGCAGTTCTTC. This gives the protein CASSQYPAWGLNEQFF.

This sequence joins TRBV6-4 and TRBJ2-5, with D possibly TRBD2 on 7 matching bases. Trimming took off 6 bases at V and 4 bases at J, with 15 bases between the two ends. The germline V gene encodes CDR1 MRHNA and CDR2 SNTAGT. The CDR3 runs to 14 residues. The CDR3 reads CASSPGGGSETQYF. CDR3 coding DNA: TGTGCCAGCAGCCCGGGGGGCGGGTCAGAGACCCAGTACTTC.

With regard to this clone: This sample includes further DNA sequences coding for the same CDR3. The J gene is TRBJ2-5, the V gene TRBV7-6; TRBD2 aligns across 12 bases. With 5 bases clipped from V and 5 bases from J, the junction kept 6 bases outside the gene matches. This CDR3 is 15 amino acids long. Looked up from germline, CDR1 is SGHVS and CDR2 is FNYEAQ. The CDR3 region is CASSLLAGGRETQYF. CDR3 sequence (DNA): TGTGCCAGCAGCCTCCTAGCGGGGGGGCGTGAGACCCAGTACTTC.

The CDR3 spells CASSFRGQVLNTEAFF. In DNA form, the CDR3 reads TGCGCCAGCAGCTTCCGGGGACAGGTCCTGAACACTGAAGCTTTCTTT. J is TRBJ1-1 and V is TRBV5-1; TRBD1 matches 8 bases. The CDR3 covers 16 residues. J was trimmed by 0 bases and V by 2 bases; bases with no gene match: 6. Germline V gene sequence: CDR1 SGHRS, CDR2 YFSETQ.